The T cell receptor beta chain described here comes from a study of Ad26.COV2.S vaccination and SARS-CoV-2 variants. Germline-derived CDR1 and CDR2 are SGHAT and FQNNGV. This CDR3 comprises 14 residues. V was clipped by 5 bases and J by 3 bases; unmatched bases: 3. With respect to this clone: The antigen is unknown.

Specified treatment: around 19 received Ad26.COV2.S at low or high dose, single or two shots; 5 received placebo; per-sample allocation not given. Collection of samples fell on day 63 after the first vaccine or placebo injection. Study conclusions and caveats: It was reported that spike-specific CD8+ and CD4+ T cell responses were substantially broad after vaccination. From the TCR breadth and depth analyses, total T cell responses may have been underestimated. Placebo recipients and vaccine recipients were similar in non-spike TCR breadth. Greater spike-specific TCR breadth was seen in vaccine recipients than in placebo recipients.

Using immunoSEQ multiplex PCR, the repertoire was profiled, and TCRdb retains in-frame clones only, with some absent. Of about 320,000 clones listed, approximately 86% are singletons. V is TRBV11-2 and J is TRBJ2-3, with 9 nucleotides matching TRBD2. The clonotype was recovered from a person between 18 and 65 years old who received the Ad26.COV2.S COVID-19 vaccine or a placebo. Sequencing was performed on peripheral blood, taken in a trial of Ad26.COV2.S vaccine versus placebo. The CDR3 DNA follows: TGTGCCAGCAGCCTTAGCGGGGGAACAGATACGCAGTATTTT. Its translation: CASSLSGGTDTQYF.